Below are 6 T cell receptor beta chains sequenced from a single sample in a study of shared clonotypes between healthy human individuals. Using immunoSEQ multiplex PCR, the repertoire was profiled, and TCRdb retains in-frame clones only, with some absent. The sample holds approximately 320,000 clones; over 65% are singletons and the top ten take 10%. The source material was memory CD4+ T cells sorted from blood. Subset described: CD45RA-negative fraction. These receptors were obtained from a young man in good health.

Remarks on this clone: This specimen includes other DNA sequences encoding the same CDR3. The chain is built from TRBV5-1 and TRBJ2-2; possible D gene TRBD1, 5 bases. Trimming took off 0 bases at V and 3 bases at J, with 9 bases between the two ends. The germline gives CDR1 SGHRS, CDR2 YFSETQ. This CDR3 contains 15 residues. In DNA form, the CDR3 reads TGCGCCAGCAGCTTGGCAGGGTCTGACACCGGGGAGCTGTTTTTT. Its translation: CASSLAGSDTGELFF.

The chain joins TRBV29-1 to TRBJ2-2; 7 bases map to TRBD2. Germline V gene data show CDR1 as SQVTM and CDR2 as ANQGSEA. The CDR3 has 15 amino acids. The V gene end was trimmed by 7 bases and the J gene end by 2 bases; junction bases not matched to a gene: 10. In DNA form, the CDR3 reads TGCAGCGCCGGTTTGGGGACTACCAACACCGGGGAGCTGTTTTTT. It encodes CSAGLGTTNTGELFF.

V usage is TRBV6-5 and J usage is TRBJ2-7; tentatively, D is TRBD2 (5 bases). The CDR3 runs 14 residues. Trimming cost V 4 bases and J 2 bases, with 12 bases left between them. From germline, CDR1 is MNHEY and CDR2 SVGAGI. CDR3 residues: CASSLRRDTYEQYF. DNA of the CDR3: TGTGCCAGCAGTTTGAGACGGGATACCTACGAGCAGTACTTC.

The chain uses TRBV28 and TRBJ1-5, with unresolved D. The CDR3 consists of 15 residues. Trimming cost V 5 bases and J 2 bases, with 13 bases left between them. The germline gives CDR1 MDHEN, CDR2 SYDVKM. The CDR3 reads CASSNQGGRNQPQHF. The CDR3 DNA follows: TGTGCCAGCAGTAACCAAGGTGGGCGCAATCAGCCCCAGCATTTT.

This clone has a single count. This rearrangement joins TRBV7-2 to TRBJ2-4; D is ambiguous. Between the trimmed V and J ends, which lost 2 bases and 0 bases, there was a span of 8 bases. This CDR3 region has 15 residues. Looked up from germline, CDR1 is SGHTA and CDR2 is FQGNSA. The CDR3 coding sequence is TGTGCCAGCAGCTTACTAGAATCAGCCAAAAACATTCAGTACTTC. Encoded protein: CASSLLESAKNIQYF. The complete variable domain, with remaining parts taken from reference TRBV7-2 and TRBJ2-4, reads GAGVSQSPSNKVTEKGKDVELRCDPISGHTALYWYRQSLGQGLEFLIYFQGNSAPDKSGLPSDRFSAERTGGSVSTLTIQRTQQEDSAVYLCASSLLESAKNIQYFGAGTRLSVL.

The V and J genes are TRBV7-9 and TRBJ2-7; D is undetermined. Trimming cost V 5 bases and J 6 bases, with 14 bases left between them. Germline V gene sequence: CDR1 SEHNR, CDR2 FQNEAQ (reference sequence). The CDR3 extends over 13 amino acids. The CDR3 region has the DNA TGTGCCAGCAGCCCAGCCGTGACGGGCGAGCAGTACTTC. It is translated as CASSPAVTGEQYF.